The 5 T cell receptor beta chains below were found in one sample sequenced in a study of lymphopenia after photon versus proton radiotherapy. Some clones are missing from TCRdb's copy, which holds only in-frame ones; the method was immunoSEQ multiplex PCR. The table has some 20,000 clones, 80% to 90% seen once. Sequences were derived from peripheral blood, sampled from a patient treated with proton-based radiotherapy. These receptors all stem from a man between 70 and 80 years old with pancreatic cancer.

This clone was counted a single time. The V and J genes are TRBV5-4 and TRBJ1-1; no reliable D call. This CDR3 is built from 13 residues. V lost 5 bases to trimming and J lost 4 bases, with 12 bases between them. Germline V gene sequence: CDR1 SGHNT, CDR2 YYREEE (reference sequence). CDR3 loop: CASRREGSTEAFF. In DNA, the CDR3 is TGTGCCAGCAGGCGGGAGGGTTCCACTGAAGCTTTCTTT.

This chain connects TRBV19 to TRBJ1-4; tentative D call: TRBD1 (5 bases). The length of the CDR3 is 16 residues. Looked up from germline, CDR1 is LNHDA and CDR2 is SQIVND (reference sequence). V was shortened by 4 bases and J by 0 bases, with 12 bases between the two germline ends. In DNA, the CDR3 is TGTGCCAGTAGTAAGGGGTCGGGTGCAACTAATGAAAAACTGTTTTTT. Amino acid sequence: CASSKGSGATNEKLFF.

The V call is TRBV6-1, the J call TRBJ1-5; D unclear. Trimming took 5 bases from V and 7 from J, leaving 12 bases between them. This CDR3 contains 13 residues. Germline V gene lookup returns CDR1 MNHNS and CDR2 SASEGT. CDR3 nucleotide sequence: TGTGCCAGCAGTAACAACGGTGCCCAGCCCCAGCATTTT. It is translated as CASSNNGAQPQHF.

The V call is TRBV29-1, the J call TRBJ1-2; D is unresolved. Germline values: CDR1 SQVTM, CDR2 ANQGSEA. This CDR3 is built from 13 residues. V shed 5 bases and J shed 5 bases, with 15 bases lying between them. As DNA, the CDR3 is TGCAGCGTTCTATACGGGTCCTCTTATGGCTACACCTTC. Encoded protein: CSVLYGSSYGYTF.

The chain is built from TRBV9 and TRBJ1-1; perhaps TRBD1 as D (5 bases). The germline V gene has CDR1 SGDLS and CDR2 YYNGEE. The CDR3 runs to 14 residues. The V end was cut by 0 bases, the J end by 4 bases, with 10 bases between. The CDR3: CASSVDQGGTEAFF. CDR3 nucleotide sequence: TGTGCCAGCAGCGTAGACCAGGGAGGCACTGAAGCTTTCTTT.